This T cell receptor beta chain is drawn from a study of cytomegalovirus exposure and HLA in healthy donors. Turning to the study itself: From 170 million or so T cells, an earlier analysis saw approximately 110 million unique TCR beta sequences.

This CDR3 spans 15 amino acids. In germline, CDR1 is SEHNR, CDR2 FQNEAQ (reference sequence). The ends lost 1 base at V and 3 bases at J; junction bases unmatched: 3. This clone has only a few counts. Vbeta (60) and Jbeta (13) primers were used in the PCR. Some clones are missing from TCRdb's copy, which holds only in-frame ones; the method was immunoSEQ multiplex PCR. The data contain under 150,000 clones, roughly three fifths of them singletons. Nominally healthy donors were sampled, though unrecorded immune exposures were likely. The clonotype was recovered from a man in his forties in good health and CMV-seropositive. V is TRBV7-9 and J is TRBJ2-3; TRBD2 aligns across 8 bases. The sequencing input was PBMCs. The CDR3 is CASSLVTSGTDTQYF. CDR3 bases: TGTGCCAGCAGCTTAGTTACTAGCGGAACAGATACGCAGTATTTT. The variable domain in full, with the rest retrieved from reference TRBV7-9 and TRBJ2-3, is DTGVSQNPRHKITKRGQNVTFRCDPISEHNRLYWYRQTLGQGPEFLTYFQNEAQLEKSRLLSDRFSAERPKGSFSTLEIQRTEQGDSAMYLCASSLVTSGTDTQYFGPGTRLTVL.